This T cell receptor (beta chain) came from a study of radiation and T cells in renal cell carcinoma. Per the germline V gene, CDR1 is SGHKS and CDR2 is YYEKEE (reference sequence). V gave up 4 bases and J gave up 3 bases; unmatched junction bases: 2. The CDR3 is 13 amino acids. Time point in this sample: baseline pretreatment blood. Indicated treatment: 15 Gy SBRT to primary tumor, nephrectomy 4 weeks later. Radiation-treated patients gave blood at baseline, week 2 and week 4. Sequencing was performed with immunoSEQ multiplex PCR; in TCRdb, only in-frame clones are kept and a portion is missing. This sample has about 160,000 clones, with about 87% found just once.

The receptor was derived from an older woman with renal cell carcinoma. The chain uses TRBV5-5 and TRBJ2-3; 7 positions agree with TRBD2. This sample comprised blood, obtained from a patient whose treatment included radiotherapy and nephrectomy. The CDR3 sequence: CASSRGGTDTQYF. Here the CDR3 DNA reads TGTGCCAGCAGCCGGGGAGGGACAGATACGCAGTATTTT.